This TCR beta chain is from a study of OX40 agonist ivuxolimab in advanced cancers. Assay: immunoSEQ multiplex PCR; the TCRdb copy retains only in-frame clones and omits some. Among 61,000 or so clones, roughly 84% were seen once, and the ten largest hold roughly 2%. The CDR3 length is 14 residues. Germline CDR1 is SEHNR and CDR2 is FQNEAQ (reference sequence). V was pared by 5 bases and J by 7 bases, with 18 bases between. The source was CD4+ or CD8+ T cells sorted from blood, collected in a trial of the OX40 agonist ivuxolimab. The TCR sequence derives from an adult with an advanced solid tumor such as melanoma, head and neck, liver or kidney cancer. This chain joins TRBV7-9 and TRBJ2-7; weak D call: TRBD1 (8 bases). CDR3 region: CASSNRGGLSEQYF. The CDR3 nucleotides are TGTGCCAGCAGCAACAGGGGGGGGCTTTCGGAGCAGTACTTC.